These 31 T cell receptor beta chains were sequenced from one sample in a study of beta chain features in type 1 diabetes. As every portion of the isolated RNA was reverse transcribed, the sequencing read expressed TCRB transcripts. Sequenced by immunoSEQ multiplex PCR; TCRdb stores in-frame clones only, minus some. Of 330,000 or so clones listed, around 13% were seen once; the top ten hold about 6.7%. Sequencing input: central memory CD4+ T cells from blood. All receptors come from a man aged 25 to 40 in good health.

The rearrangement joins TRBV11-2 to TRBJ2-3; weak D call: TRBD2 (6 bases). The V end lost 2 bases, the J end lost 1 base, and 10 bases lay between the germline ends. CDR3 length equals 15 residues. The germline gives CDR1 SGHAT, CDR2 FQNNGV. CDR3 sequence (DNA): TGTGCCAGCAGCTTAAGGACTACCCGCACAGATACGCAGTATTTT. This encodes CASSLRTTRTDTQYF.

This clone was seen more than once but under ten times. This rearrangement joins TRBV19 to TRBJ2-3; weak D call: TRBD1 (6 bases). The CDR3 is 11 amino acids. Germline-derived CDR1 and CDR2 are LNHDA and SQIVND (reference sequence). Trimming left V 6 bases short and J 10 bases short, with 11 bases between. CDR3 coding DNA: TGTGCCAGTAGGGCTGGGGGCGCGCAGTATTTT. This encodes CASRAGGAQYF.

This clone was detected only a few times. The chain carries TRBV27 and TRBJ2-7, with 12 nucleotides matching TRBD2. V shed 7 bases and J 0 bases; nucleotides not matched to a gene: 16. This CDR3 is 19 amino acids long. Germline V gene sequence: CDR1 MNHEY, CDR2 SMNVEV (reference sequence). CDR3 protein: CASTANGGTSGLSSYEQYV. CDR3 nucleotide sequence: TGTGCCAGCACCGCCAACGGAGGGACTAGCGGGCTTAGCTCCTACGAGCAGTACGTC.

The chain carries TRBV28 and TRBJ2-5; D uncertain. The CDR3 spans 9 residues. Trimming left V 8 bases short and J 6 bases short, with 4 bases between. The germline V gene has CDR1 MDHEN and CDR2 SYDVKM. CDR3 in amino acids: CASGKTQYF. The CDR3 DNA sequence: TGTGCCAGCGGTAAGACCCAGTACTTC.

This clone was observed a few times. V is TRBV5-1 and J is TRBJ2-1; 8 nucleotides align to TRBD2. This CDR3 region has 15 residues. In germline, CDR1 is SGHRS, CDR2 YFSETQ. Germline trimming cut 0 bases from V and 3 bases from J; bases unmatched to any gene: 2. CDR3 protein: CASSLVAGGYNEQFF. CDR3 bases: TGCGCCAGCAGCTTGGTTGCGGGAGGCTACAATGAGCAGTTCTTC.

This clone was seen a few times. V gene TRBV12-5 combines with J gene TRBJ2-2; D call uncertain. The germline V and J ends were trimmed by 0 bases and 6 bases, with 5 bases remaining between them. The CDR3 is 13 amino acids. Germline V lookup: CDR1 LGHNT, CDR2 FRNRAP. The CDR3 DNA reads as TGTGCTAGTGGTTTGGTGGCGCCCGGGGAGCTGTTTTTT. It specifies CASGLVAPGELFF.

This clone was picked up a small number of times. The gene calls are TRBV11-2 and TRBJ2-1; D is unresolved. This CDR3 spans 13 amino acids. Germline V gives CDR1 SGHAT, CDR2 FQNNGV. Trimming removed 1 base from V and 9 bases from J, with 10 bases in between. CDR3 loop: CASSLAGGSEQFF. The CDR3 region has the DNA TGTGCCAGCAGCTTAGCAGGCGGTAGTGAGCAGTTCTTC.

This clone has only a few counts. This chain joins TRBV4-3 and TRBJ2-5; 10 nucleotides match TRBD2. Per germline, CDR1 LGHNA and CDR2 YSLEER. The CDR3 extends over 17 amino acids. The V and J ends lost 1 base and 4 bases, in that order; junction bases with no gene match: 9. The CDR3 sequence is CASSQGRSGGASETQYF. CDR3 in DNA: TGCGCCAGCAGCCAAGGGCGCAGCGGGGGGGCCTCAGAGACCCAGTACTTC.

The chain joins TRBV11-3 to TRBJ2-2, with 9 positions matching TRBD1. J gave up 1 base and V 5 bases, and 5 bases lay outside the gene matches. Germline V CDR1 and CDR2: SGHNT, YENEEA. The CDR3 has 16 residues. The CDR3 DNA is TGTGCCAGCAGCGCCTACAGGGGGCAGAACACCGGGGAGCTGTTTTTT. This translates into CASSAYRGQNTGELFF.

This chain links TRBV19 with TRBJ1-1; perhaps TRBD1 as D (6 bases). The germline CDR1 and CDR2 sequences are LNHDA and SQIVND (reference sequence). The CDR3 covers 15 residues. Trimming pared 5 bases from V and 4 bases from J, leaving 17 bases between. CDR3 residues: CASSPLTVRGTEAFF. The DNA of the CDR3 is TGTGCCAGTAGTCCTCTGACAGTCAGGGGCACTGAAGCTTTCTTT. The full variable domain, with the rest looked up from reference TRBV19 and TRBJ1-1, is DGGITQSPKYLFRKEGQNVTLSCEQNLNHDAMYWYRQDPGQGLRLIYYSQIVNDFQKGDIAEGYSVSREKKESFPLTVTSAQKNPTAFYLCASSPLTVRGTEAFFGQGTRLTVV.

This clone turned up a few times. The gene calls are TRBV5-4 and TRBJ2-2; D possibly matches TRBD1 or TRBD2 (6 bases each). The V gene's germline CDR1 is SGHNT and CDR2 YYREEE (reference sequence). The CDR3 spans 16 residues. V shed 4 bases and J shed 6 bases, with 19 bases lying between them. CDR3 in amino acids: CASSQARGRGPGELFF. CDR3 DNA sequence: TGTGCCAGCAGCCAAGCGCGAGGCCGGGGGCCCGGGGAGCTGTTTTTT.

This clone showed up just a few times. A far more abundant clone sits one base away, making this likely a read error. The J gene is TRBJ2-1, the V gene TRBV5-1; TRBD1 matches 7 bases. V was clipped by 4 bases and J by 5 bases; unmatched bases: 9. The V gene's germline CDR1 is SGHRS and CDR2 YFSETQ. The CDR3 extends over 15 amino acids. Here the CDR3 reads CASSPRQGQNNEQFF. The CDR3 coding sequence is TGCGCCAGCAGCCCCAGACAGGGCCAAAACAATGAGCAGTTCTTC.

V gene TRBV12-5 combines with J gene TRBJ1-5; D is uncertain. Deletions cut 4 bases from V and 3 bases from J, with 7 bases between. CDR1 is LGHNT and CDR2 is FRNRAP in the germline V gene. There are 13 residues in the CDR3. The CDR3 here is CASGSTANQPQHF. In nucleotides, the CDR3 is TGTGCTAGTGGTTCGACCGCCAATCAGCCCCAGCATTTT.

This clone was recorded a few times. The V gene is TRBV5-4, the J gene TRBJ2-7, with TRBD1 identical over 8 bases. Germline V lookup: CDR1 SGHNT, CDR2 YYREEE (reference sequence). The CDR3 contains 18 residues. V dropped 5 bases and J dropped 3; count of bases not matched to a gene: 19. CDR3 bases: TGTGCCAGCAGTTCAAATAATACTGGGACAGGTCGGATCTACGAGCAGTACGTC. Translating gives CASSSNNTGTGRIYEQYV.

CDR3: CASSHGAGYGYTF. DNA of the CDR3: TGTGCCAGCAGCCATGGGGCAGGCTATGGCTACACCTTC. The J gene is TRBJ1-2, the V gene TRBV7-9, with a possible D match to TRBD1 (5 bases). The V gene lost 5 bases and the J gene lost 4 bases, with 11 bases spanning the gap. Germline-derived CDR1 and CDR2 are SEHNR and FQNEAQ (reference sequence). This CDR3 is 13 amino acids long.

This clone occurred a few times. The chain combines TRBV7-9 with TRBJ1-2; D unresolved. There are 13 residues in the CDR3. CDR1 is SEHNR and CDR2 is FQNEAQ in the germline V gene (reference sequence). V was cut by 2 bases and J by 5 bases, with 9 bases left in between. The CDR3 DNA reads as TGTGCCAGCAGCTTAACGGGGTTGTATGGCTACACCTTC. Its protein product is CASSLTGLYGYTF. The whole variable domain, filled in from reference TRBV7-9 and TRBJ1-2, reads DTGVSQNPRHKITKRGQNVTFRCDPISEHNRLYWYRQTLGQGPEFLTYFQNEAQLEKSRLLSDRFSAERPKGSFSTLEIQRTEQGDSAMYLCASSLTGLYGYTFGSGTRLTVV.

About this clone itself: Other DNA sequences within the sample encode an identical CDR3. The chain uses TRBV4-3 and TRBJ2-6; tentative D call: TRBD1 (7 bases). The CDR3 has 17 amino acids. The V end was cut by 4 bases, the J end by 0 bases, with 13 bases between. The germline V gene has CDR1 LGHNA and CDR2 YSLEER. CDR3 region: CASSPRDRDSGANVLTF. As DNA, the CDR3 is TGCGCCAGCAGCCCGCGGGACAGAGACTCTGGGGCCAACGTCCTGACTTTC.

The chain combines TRBV5-4 with TRBJ2-3; perhaps TRBD2 as D (5 bases). Germline V lookup: CDR1 SGHNT, CDR2 YYREEE (reference sequence). The CDR3 contains 17 residues. V lost 3 bases and J 1 base, leaving 18 bases between the germline ends. CDR3 coding DNA: TGTGCCAGCAGCTCCGCGCCAATAGGGAGCGGCACAGATACGCAGTATTTT. Translated, it gives CASSSAPIGSGTDTQYF. The whole variable domain, filled in from reference TRBV5-4 and TRBJ2-3, reads ETGVTQSPTHLIKTRGQQVTLRCSSQSGHNTVSWYQQALGQGPQFIFQYYREEENGRGNFPPRFSGLQFPNYSSELNVNALELDDSALYLCASSSAPIGSGTDTQYFGPGTRLTVL.

Sample share makes this clone medium-sized. The CDR3 coding sequence is TGTGCCAGCAGCAACTCCTCCTACAATGAGCAGTTCTTC. It is translated as CASSNSSYNEQFF. This sequence joins TRBV27 and TRBJ2-1; D not resolved. This CDR3 contains 13 residues. Germline V gene lookup returns CDR1 MNHEY and CDR2 SMNVEV (reference sequence). V lost 6 bases to trimming and J lost 0 bases, with 6 bases between them.

This clone was counted a few times. The chain links TRBV11-2 to TRBJ2-2; D unresolved. Germline CDR1 SGHAT, CDR2 FQNNGV. V lost 2 bases to trimming and J lost 8 bases, with 9 bases between them. There are 13 residues in the CDR3. The CDR3 nucleotides are TGTGCCAGCAGCTTAACACTGATGGGGGAGCTGTTTTTT. Its protein product is CASSLTLMGELFF.

A few counts support this clone. V usage is TRBV6-5 and J usage is TRBJ2-6; D uncertain. V shed 6 bases and J shed 2 bases, with 11 bases lying between them. CDR3 length equals 15 residues. CDR1 is MNHEY, CDR2 SVGAGI, per germline. The CDR3 DNA reads as TGTGCCAGCAGGCTAATGAACGCTGGGGCCAACGTCCTGACTTTC. This translates into CASRLMNAGANVLTF.

The rearrangement joins TRBV10-3 to TRBJ2-3; 8 bases align to TRBD2. Looked up from germline, CDR1 is ENHRY and CDR2 is SYGVKD. The junction had 13 bases not matched to a gene; V was cut back by 6 bases and J by 5 bases. CDR3 length: 16 amino acids. The CDR3 here is CAIRARGGIAGDTQYF. CDR3 bases: TGTGCCATCAGGGCTCGGGGGGGCATTGCAGGAGATACGCAGTATTTT.

This sequence joins TRBV10-1 and TRBJ2-2; D may be TRBD2 (6 bases). The germline CDR1 and CDR2 sequences are WNHNN and SYGVQD (reference sequence). The CDR3 consists of 16 residues. V was pared by 3 bases and J by 0 bases, with 11 bases between. The CDR3 region is CASSDGTFSNTGELFF. CDR3 nucleotides: TGCGCCAGCAGTGACGGGACTTTTTCGAACACCGGGGAGCTGTTTTTT.

V and J are TRBV29-1 and TRBJ1-2; perhaps TRBD1 as D (5 bases). This CDR3 spans 13 amino acids. Trimming stripped 4 bases from V and 4 bases from J, with 13 bases between. CDR1 SQVTM and CDR2 ANQGSEA come from the germline V gene. CDR3 protein: CSVGPGEGYGYTF. Written as DNA, the CDR3 is TGCAGCGTTGGTCCGGGGGAAGGCTATGGCTACACCTTC.

V usage is TRBV11-2 and J usage is TRBJ2-1; 8 bases agree with TRBD2. The V segment lost 4 bases and the J segment 7 bases; nucleotides outside the gene matches: 9. The CDR3 runs to 15 residues. CDR1 SGHAT and CDR2 FQNNGV come from the germline V gene. CDR3 loop: CASSSLGKRENEQFF. The CDR3 DNA is TGTGCCAGCAGCTCACTAGGCAAGCGGGAGAATGAGCAGTTCTTC.

The rearrangement uses TRBV6-1 and TRBJ2-4; either TRBD1 or TRBD2 may fit D (5 bases each). The CDR3 sequence is 14 residues long. Between the trimmed V and J ends, which lost 2 bases and 2 bases, there was a span of 7 bases. Germline V gene data show CDR1 as MNHNS and CDR2 as SASEGT. CDR3 DNA sequence: TGTGCCAGCAGTGAACAGGGACCCAAAAACATTCAGTACTTC. Translation: CASSEQGPKNIQYF.

This clone was observed at least ten times. The chain joins TRBV10-3 to TRBJ2-3; D possibly corresponds to TRBD2 (7 bases). V gave up 0 bases and J gave up 1 base, with 14 bases separating them. This CDR3 spans 17 amino acids. Germline CDR1 reads ENHRY; CDR2 reads SYGVKD. The CDR3 DNA is TGTGCCATCAGTGAGTCGCGGCGGGGGCCGCGCACAGATACGCAGTATTTT. Translating it yields CAISESRRGPRTDTQYF.

The J gene is TRBJ2-7, the V gene TRBV10-3; a possible D gene is TRBD1 (6 bases). Trimming took off 6 bases at V and 5 bases at J, with 17 bases between the two ends. The CDR3 extends over 14 amino acids. Looked up from germline, CDR1 is ENHRY and CDR2 is SYGVKD. CDR3 in DNA: TGTGCCATCAGCCAGGGCAGGGGTAACCACGAGCAGTACGTC. Its protein is CAISQGRGNHEQYV.

V and J are TRBV19 and TRBJ1-1; unclear D gene. V lost 2 bases to trimming and J lost 1 base, with 11 bases between them. This CDR3 is 15 amino acids long. The germline CDR1 and CDR2 sequences are LNHDA and SQIVND (reference sequence). In nucleotides, the CDR3 is TGTGCCAGTAGTATAACACCACTCTGGAACACTGAAGCTTTCTTT. Amino acid sequence: CASSITPLWNTEAFF.

Regarding this clone: A read error may produce the germline difference seen at one junction end. This same CDR3 is encoded by further DNA sequences in the sample. The gene calls are TRBV7-9 and TRBJ2-3; maybe TRBD2 (5 bases). The V gene's germline CDR1 is SEHNR and CDR2 FQNEAQ (reference sequence). The CDR3 runs 13 residues. The CDR3 nucleotides read TGTGCCAGTAGCTTGACTACTTCGGATACGCAGTATTTT. The encoded protein is CASSLTTSDTQYF.

This clone was counted many times. The genes are TRBV29-1 and TRBJ2-2, with D possibly matching TRBD1 (5 bases). The CDR3 contains 14 residues. CDR1 SQVTM and CDR2 ANQGSEA come from the germline V gene. The V end was cut by 5 bases, the J end by 6 bases, with 16 bases between. CDR3: CSVLGYQGSGELFF. CDR3 coding DNA: TGCAGCGTTTTGGGGTACCAGGGATCCGGGGAGCTGTTTTTT.